Below are 26 T cell receptor beta chains sequenced from a single sample in a study of cytomegalovirus exposure and HLA in healthy donors. Both 60 Vbeta primers and 13 Jbeta primers went into the PCR. Assay used: immunoSEQ multiplex PCR; TCRdb lists only in-frame clones, some missing. The sample has under 150,000 clones, roughly 79% seen once. The sample was PBMCs. Receptors originate from a man aged 18 to 30 in good health and CMV-seronegative.

The V gene is TRBV5-6, the J gene TRBJ2-3; 8 bases are shared with TRBD1. The CDR3 has 15 amino acids. The V segment lost 6 bases and the J segment 4 bases; nucleotides outside the gene matches: 10. Germline V gives CDR1 SGHDT, CDR2 YYEEEE. Here the CDR3 reads CASNLVTGGPDTQYF. CDR3 bases: TGTGCCAGCAACCTAGTTACAGGGGGGCCAGATACGCAGTATTTT.

As for this clone: Other DNA sequences from this sample encode an identical CDR3 as well. The CDR3 nucleotides read TGCGCCAGCAGCTTGGACAGGGGGCGAAGGGATACTGAAGCTTTCTTT. Translation gives CASSLDRGRRDTEAFF. This chain links TRBV5-1 with TRBJ1-1; 9 nucleotides line up with TRBD1. Germline V gives CDR1 SGHRS, CDR2 YFSETQ. The CDR3 is 16 residues long. The ends lost 0 bases at V and 5 bases at J; junction bases unmatched: 8.

The chain links TRBV4-3 to TRBJ1-2, with TRBD1 identical over 8 bases. There are 15 residues in the CDR3. V lost 0 bases to trimming and J lost 8 bases; unmatched junction nucleotides: 8. The germline CDR1 and CDR2 sequences are LGHNA and YSLEER. CDR3 region: CASSQEGQGIYGYTF. The CDR3 bases are TGCGCCAGCAGCCAAGAAGGACAGGGTATTTACGGCTACACCTTC.

J is TRBJ2-1 and V is TRBV5-4; 11 positions agree with TRBD1. The V gene end was trimmed by 4 bases and the J gene end by 7 bases; junction bases not matched to a gene: 7. The CDR3 consists of 15 residues. The germline gives CDR1 SGHNT, CDR2 YYREEE (reference sequence). The chain's CDR3 is CASSRGQGVENEQFF. The CDR3 DNA follows: TGTGCCAGCAGCCGGGGACAGGGGGTCGAAAATGAGCAGTTCTTC.

The chain is built from TRBV7-9 and TRBJ1-1, with D tentatively TRBD1 (5 bases). CDR3 length: 15 residues. V was pared by 1 base and J by 4 bases, with 13 bases between. The germline CDR1 and CDR2 sequences are SEHNR and FQNEAQ (reference sequence). The CDR3 sequence: CASSLESLGVTEAFF. The CDR3 bases are TGTGCCAGCAGCTTAGAGAGCTTAGGGGTCACTGAAGCTTTCTTT.

V usage is TRBV12-5 and J usage is TRBJ2-1; 12 bases match TRBD1. This CDR3 contains 17 residues. V gave up 1 base and J gave up 9 bases; unmatched junction bases: 10. Per germline, CDR1 LGHNT and CDR2 FRNRAP. The CDR3 protein is CASGLAGGQGAPIEQFF. The DNA for the CDR3 is TGTGCTAGTGGTTTGGCCGGGGGACAGGGGGCGCCCATTGAGCAGTTCTTC. The full variable domain, in which reference TRBV12-5 and TRBJ2-1 provide the parts outside the CDR3, is DARVTQTPRHKVTEMGQEVTMRCQPILGHNTVFWYRQTMMQGLELLAYFRNRAPLDDSGMPKDRFSAEMPDATLATLKIQPSEPRDSAVYFCASGLAGGQGAPIEQFFGPGTRLTVL.

The chain combines TRBV5-1 with TRBJ1-4, with TRBD1 identical over 7 bases. The CDR3 consists of 14 residues. V trimming: 6 bases; J trimming: 5 bases; junction bases outside the gene matches: 7. Germline V CDR1 and CDR2: SGHRS, YFSETQ. For the CDR3, the DNA is TGCGCCAGCACACCCGGGACAGTCAATGAAAAACTGTTTTTT. This codes for CASTPGTVNEKLFF.

The rearrangement joins TRBV7-2 to TRBJ2-7, with a weak D call TRBD2 (5 bases). The CDR3 loop spans 15 amino acids. Trimming took off 5 bases at V and 1 base at J, with 15 bases between the two ends. Germline V gene data show CDR1 as SGHTA and CDR2 as FQGNSA. This CDR3 is CASSLPRGMSYEQYF. CDR3 DNA sequence: TGTGCCAGCAGCCTACCCAGAGGGATGTCCTACGAGCAGTACTTC.

The rearrangement uses TRBV27 and TRBJ2-7; D is ambiguous. The germline V gene encodes CDR1 MNHEY and CDR2 SMNVEV (reference sequence). Between the trimmed V and J ends, which lost 7 bases and 5 bases, there was a span of 12 bases. The CDR3 runs 12 residues. CDR3 protein: CASTGSVHEQYF. DNA for the CDR3: TGTGCCAGCACTGGCAGTGTCCACGAGCAGTACTTC.

The chain recombines TRBV9 with TRBJ2-3; possibly TRBD2 for D (5 bases). Trimming took 1 base from V and 6 from J, leaving 18 bases between them. Per germline, CDR1 SGDLS and CDR2 YYNGEE. The CDR3 extends over 16 amino acids. In nucleotides, the CDR3 is TGTGCCAGCAGCGTACGTATGAGTCGGGGTCAGGATACGCAGTATTTT. Translating it yields CASSVRMSRGQDTQYF.

The genes are TRBV9 and TRBJ1-3; no clear D gene. The CDR3 is 16 residues long. CDR1 is SGDLS, CDR2 YYNGEE, per germline. Trimming took 4 bases from V and 2 from J, leaving 16 bases between them. DNA of the CDR3: TGTGCCAGCAGCTCCCCGGGCGGGGTAGCTGGAAACACCATATATTTT. Protein product: CASSSPGGVAGNTIYF.

This clone was counted a few times. V is TRBV5-1 and J is TRBJ1-1; the match to TRBD1 covers 7 bases. The CDR3 loop spans 15 amino acids. J lost 1 base, V lost 5 bases, and 8 bases had no gene match. Germline CDR1 reads SGHRS; CDR2 reads YFSETQ. The CDR3 DNA follows: TGCGCCAGCAGTCCTGGGGGACAGACGAACACTGAAGCTTTCTTT. This encodes CASSPGGQTNTEAFF.

The chain has TRBV4-2 and TRBJ2-7; 8 positions agree with TRBD2. Unmatched junction bases numbered 8, after V lost 0 bases and J lost 1 base. This CDR3 comprises 17 residues. Germline values: CDR1 LGHNA, CDR2 YNFKEQ. CDR3 bases: TGTGCCAGCAGCCAAGAAGTGGTAGCGGGGTGGTCCTACGAGCAGTACTTC. This translates into CASSQEVVAGWSYEQYF.

The chain uses TRBV6-5 and TRBJ2-1; a possible D gene is TRBD1 (6 bases). This CDR3 has 15 amino acids. V lost 3 bases and J 7 bases, leaving 16 bases between the germline ends. Per the germline V gene, CDR1 is MNHEY and CDR2 is SVGAGI. The CDR3 here is CASSYNLPDRNEQFF. CDR3 bases: TGTGCCAGCAGTTATAACCTTCCCGACAGGAATGAGCAGTTCTTC.

This clone was found once. The genes are TRBV28 and TRBJ1-6; 9 bases map to TRBD1. Losses at the gene ends were 5 bases for V and 8 bases for J; bases not matched to a gene: 10. This CDR3 comprises 16 residues. CDR1 is MDHEN, CDR2 SYDVKM, per germline. In DNA form, the CDR3 reads TGTGCCAGCAGTCCAACACAGGGGGCTTTTGATTCACCCCTCCACTTT. Translating gives CASSPTQGAFDSPLHF.

This clone was seen a single time. The V and J genes are TRBV6-1 and TRBJ2-1; TRBD1 matches at 8 bases. The CDR3 has 16 residues. The J segment lost 0 bases and the V segment lost 4 bases, leaving 5 bases of the junction unmatched. CDR1 and CDR2 (germline): MNHNS, SASEGT. The CDR3 DNA reads TGTGCCAGCAGTGCTGGACAGGGAGGCTCCTACAATGAGCAGTTCTTC. Translated, it gives CASSAGQGGSYNEQFF.

V usage is TRBV5-1 and J usage is TRBJ1-6; a weak D match, TRBD1 (6 bases). Trimming stripped 2 bases from V and 7 bases from J, with 10 bases between. Germline CDR1 SGHRS, CDR2 YFSETQ. The length of the CDR3 is 14 residues. DNA of the CDR3: TGCGCCAGCAGCTTCGGACAGCGGAATTCACCCCTCCACTTT. Amino acid sequence: CASSFGQRNSPLHF.

J is TRBJ1-1 and V is TRBV5-4; D remains unclear. The CDR3 is made up of 14 amino acids. In germline, CDR1 is SGHNT, CDR2 YYREEE (reference sequence). The V end was cut by 0 bases, the J end by 5 bases, with 11 bases between. The CDR3 DNA reads TGTGCCAGCAGCTTGGTCGGGATTGGGACTGAAGCTTTCTTT. Encoded protein: CASSLVGIGTEAFF. Full variable domain (outside the CDR3, taken from reference TRBV5-4 and TRBJ1-1): ETGVTQSPTHLIKTRGQQVTLRCSSQSGHNTVSWYQQALGQGPQFIFQYYREEENGRGNFPPRFSGLQFPNYSSELNVNALELDDSALYLCASSLVGIGTEAFFGQGTRLTVV.

The CDR3 nucleotides read TGTGCCAGCACCCCGGGGGGCAGTTTCGATGAGCAGTTCTTC. Protein: CASTPGGSFDEQFF. The chain couples TRBV6-6 to TRBJ2-1; possible D gene TRBD2, 7 bases. The CDR3 runs 14 residues. V was pared by 7 bases and J by 8 bases, with 18 bases between. CDR1 is MNHNY, CDR2 SVGAGI, per germline (reference sequence).

In its sample, this clone was seen many times. V is TRBV6-4 and J is TRBJ2-2, with D possibly matching TRBD2 (5 bases). CDR1 is MRHNA, CDR2 SNTAGT, per germline. Trimming took off 2 bases at V and 2 bases at J, with 9 bases between the two ends. This CDR3 region has 15 residues. The CDR3 protein is CASSDGSVNTGELFF. The CDR3 DNA reads TGTGCCAGCAGTGACGGTAGCGTAAACACCGGGGAGCTGTTTTTT.

V gene TRBV28 combines with J gene TRBJ1-4; TRBD1 might be the D (6 bases). The CDR3 runs to 14 residues. V was pared by 0 bases and J by 7 bases, with 9 bases between. Germline V gene sequence: CDR1 MDHEN, CDR2 SYDVKM. CDR3 loop: CASSLWGAREKLFF. The CDR3 coding sequence is TGTGCCAGCAGTTTATGGGGGGCGCGTGAAAAACTGTTTTTT.

The chain links TRBV6-1 to TRBJ2-5; D may be TRBD1 (6 bases). This CDR3 region has 13 residues. The V gene's germline CDR1 is MNHNS and CDR2 SASEGT. V was shortened by 3 bases and J by 2 bases, with 7 bases between the two germline ends. In nucleotides, the CDR3 is TGTGCCAGCAGTGAGAGGGGGCAAGAGACCCAGTACTTC. Its translation: CASSERGQETQYF.

This clone was found a few times. This chain connects TRBV9 to TRBJ1-1; D unclear. V was trimmed by 0 bases and J by 2 bases, leaving 11 bases between them. The CDR3 contains 15 residues. In germline, CDR1 is SGDLS, CDR2 YYNGEE. CDR3 bases: TGTGCCAGCAGCGTAGGACTAATGGAAAACACTGAAGCTTTCTTT. This encodes CASSVGLMENTEAFF.

This clone was seen only a few times. The rearrangement uses TRBV5-1 and TRBJ1-4; D remains unclear. This CDR3 has 13 amino acids. The V end was cut by 0 bases, the J end by 7 bases, with 7 bases between. Germline V gene lookup returns CDR1 SGHRS and CDR2 YFSETQ. The CDR3 loop is CASSLVGGEKLFF. CDR3 bases: TGCGCCAGCAGCTTGGTAGGAGGTGAAAAACTGTTTTTT.

The rearrangement links TRBV7-2 to TRBJ2-2; 9 bases map to TRBD1. CDR1 is SGHTA, CDR2 FQGNSA, per germline. Trimming at V came to 1 base and at J to 5 bases, leaving 8 bases not matched to a gene. This CDR3 is built from 17 residues. The CDR3 bases are TGTGCCAGCAGCTTAGTGGGGACAGGGAATTTTACCGGGGAGCTGTTTTTT. The encoded protein is CASSLVGTGNFTGELFF. The complete variable domain, with remaining parts taken from reference TRBV7-2 and TRBJ2-2, reads GAGVSQSPSNKVTEKGKDVELRCDPISGHTALYWYRQSLGQGLEFLIYFQGNSAPDKSGLPSDRFSAERTGGSVSTLTIQRTQQEDSAVYLCASSLVGTGNFTGELFFGEGSRLTVL.

This chain links TRBV7-2 with TRBJ1-3, with TRBD1 matching 8 bases. The germline V gene has CDR1 SGHTA and CDR2 FQGNSA. The CDR3 is 14 amino acids. V shed 4 bases, J shed 1 base, and the junction held 0 bases outside the gene matches. CDR3 bases: TGTGCCAGCAGCTGGACAGGGTCTGGAAACACCATATATTTT. Its protein product is CASSWTGSGNTIYF.